The clone carrying this T cell receptor beta chain was observed a few times. Its antigen remains unidentified. The data belong to a study of cytomegalovirus exposure and HLA in healthy donors. General study findings and limits: Earlier analysis yielded a pattern in which most TCR beta V segments were productive about 87% or about 30% of the time. As a later analysis showed, a missense DCLRE1C variant was linked to trimming of TCR beta V- and J-genes.

A multiplex PCR was run with 60 Vbeta primers and 13 Jbeta primers. Clones were sequenced by immunoSEQ multiplex PCR, and TCRdb holds only the in-frame ones, with some missing. The sample carries around 150,000 clones, approximately 83% recorded once. V was clipped by 7 bases and J by 0 bases; unmatched bases: 8. CDR1 and CDR2 from the germline V gene are MNHNS and SASEGT. The length of the CDR3 is 15 residues. The genes are TRBV6-1 and TRBJ2-7, with 8 positions matching TRBD2. The sequencing sample was made of PBMCs. The sequence was obtained from a man aged 40-49 years in good health and CMV-seropositive. CDR3 sequence (DNA): TGTGCCAGCACCGGCCCCGGACTAGCCTCCTACGAGCAGTACTTC. Translation: CASTGPGLASYEQYF.